The rows below give T cell receptor beta chains drawn from one sample of a study of blood T cell repertoires in COVID-19. The data were produced by immunoSEQ multiplex PCR, yet TCRdb's version contains in-frame clones alone and is incomplete. The sample lists hundreds of thousands of clones; roughly 90% were seen once. Material: PBMCs or T cells enriched from blood (not recorded which). Receptor source: a woman in her 30s with acute COVID-19. Each CDR3 is given with its conserved first and last residue. The order of the fields is J gene, V gene, clone size, D gene, CDR3 DNA, CDR3 protein. A D gene is named only where the DNA matches it firmly. Size is stated for part of the rows, as once, few or many counts, or as a class when the clone is expanded.

TRBJ2-3,TRBV19,NA,TRBD1,TGTGCCAGTACCAAAACAGGGGGCGCGAACACAGATACGCAGTATTTT,CASTKTGGANTDTQYF
TRBJ1-6,TRBV25-1,once,NA,TGTGCCAGCAGTGCAGTGAATTCACCCCTCCACTTT,CASSAVNSPLHF
TRBJ1-3,TRBV6-2/TRBV6-3,NA,NA,TGTGCCAGCAGTTACTACATCGGAAACACCATATATTTT,CASSYYIGNTIYF
TRBJ1-2,TRBV6-2/TRBV6-3,NA,TRBD1,TGTGCCAGCAGTTACGGACAGGGGAACTATGGCTACACCTTC,CASSYGQGNYGYTF
TRBJ2-2,TRBV7-9,once,TRBD1,TGTGCCAGCAGCTTAGCAGGGGGACAGTACACCGGGGAGCTGTTTTTT,CASSLAGGQYTGELFF
TRBJ2-7,TRBV4-1,NA,NA,TGCGCCAGCAGCCTAGCGTCGAAGTACGAGCAGTACTTC,CASSLASKYEQYF
TRBJ1-6,TRBV5-6,NA,TRBD1,TGTGCCAGCAGCTCAACAGGGGGTAATTCACCCCTCCACTTT,CASSSTGGNSPLHF
TRBJ2-1,TRBV9,NA,TRBD2,TGTGCCAGCAGCGCTAGCGGCCATGAGCAGTTCTTC,CASSASGHEQFF
TRBJ1-2,TRBV7-2,NA,NA,TGTGCCAGCAGCCCGGGGACTTTCTATGGCTACACCTTC,CASSPGTFYGYTF
TRBJ2-1,TRBV5-4,NA,NA,TGTGCCAGCAGCTGGAAACAGGGCGGCTACAATGAGCAGTTCTTC,CASSWKQGGYNEQFF
TRBJ2-5,TRBV5-1,NA,NA,TGCGCCAGCAGCTCCCTGTACCAAGAGACCCAGTACTTC,CASSSLYQETQYF
TRBJ2-2,TRBV27,NA,TRBD2,TGTGCCAGCAGTTTAGCTCTAGCGGCGAACACCGGGGAGCTGTTTTTT,CASSLALAANTGELFF
TRBJ2-7,TRBV7-2,once,TRBD2,TGTGCCAGCAGCTTATTACGGGGGGGCCTAGCGGGTTACGAGCAGTACTTC,CASSLLRGGLAGYEQYF
TRBJ2-7,TRBV4-1,NA,NA,TGCGCCAGCAGCCAACACTCCAAGACAGAGACCTACGAGCAGTACTTC,CASSQHSKTETYEQYF
TRBJ2-1,TRBV2,NA,NA,TGTGCCAGCAGTCCCCTCCCCTACAATGAGCAGTTCTTC,CASSPLPYNEQFF
TRBJ2-7,TRBV3-1/TRBV3-2,NA,NA,TGTGCCAGCAGCCCTGTTGGAGGGACCTACAAGCAGTACTTC,CASSPVGGTYKQYF
TRBJ2-5,TRBV9,NA,TRBD2,TGTGCCAGCAGCGTAGAGTCGGGAGGGGAGACCCAGTACTTC,CASSVESGGETQYF
TRBJ2-3,TRBV5-1,NA,NA,TGCGCCAGCAGCTTTGTACAGGTCACAGATACGCAGTATTTT,CASSFVQVTDTQYF
TRBJ2-7,TRBV6-1,once,TRBD1,TGTGCCAGCAGTGAAGCGGCAGGGACAGGGGCCTACGAGCAGTACTTC,CASSEAAGTGAYEQYF
TRBJ1-2,TRBV5-5,NA,NA,TGTGCCAGCAGCTTGACAGGCCATGGCTACACCTTC,CASSLTGHGYTF
TRBJ1-2,TRBV6-6,NA,NA,TGTGCCAGCAGCACTACAGGGAGCGGTCCGTTCGAAGGCTACACCTTC,CASSTTGSGPFEGYTF
TRBJ2-2,TRBV7-9,NA,TRBD1,TGTGCCAGCAGCCTCCGGACAGGGGGCCTCGGGGAGCTGTTTTTT,CASSLRTGGLGELFF
TRBJ2-7,TRBV12-3/TRBV12-4,NA,NA,TGTGCCAGCAGTTTTAAGGGGAAGGGCGAGCAGTACTTC,CASSFKGKGEQYF
TRBJ2-7,TRBV14,NA,TRBD1,TGTGCCAGCAGCCAAGTGGGGGCAGGGGGCGAGCAGTACTTC,CASSQVGAGGEQYF
TRBJ2-7,TRBV28,NA,TRBD1,TGTGCCAGCAGCAATAGACAGGGAAACTACGAGCAGTACTTC,CASSNRQGNYEQYF
TRBJ1-3,TRBV5-1,NA,NA,TGCGCCAGCAGCTTGGTTGGCGGAGGCCCTGGAAACACCATATATTTT,CASSLVGGGPGNTIYF
TRBJ2-5,TRBV11-1,once,TRBD2,TGTGCCAGCAGCTCTCGACTAGCGGGAGCCCTCCAGACCCAGTACTTC,CASSSRLAGALQTQYF
TRBJ1-1,TRBV10-3,NA,NA,TGTGCCGCGCGGGGCGGCACTGAAGCTTTCTTT,CAARGGTEAFF
TRBJ2-5,TRBV2,NA,TRBD2,TGTGCCAGCAGTGTCGTAGGCGGGAGAGGAGAGACCCAGTACTTC,CASSVVGGRGETQYF
TRBJ2-7,TRBV6-1,NA,NA,TGTGCCAGCAGTGAAAATTCCCCGGGCGGGTACGAGCAGTACTTC,CASSENSPGGYEQYF
TRBJ1-2,TRBV5-6,once,NA,TGTGCCAGCAGCTTCGGTTCCGGGGGGCCGCGTGGCTACACCTTC,CASSFGSGGPRGYTF
TRBJ2-1,TRBV10-3,NA,TRBD1,TGTGCCATCAGCCCGGGACAGGGAGCCTACAATGAGCAGTTCTTC,CAISPGQGAYNEQFF
TRBJ2-7,TRBV4-2,NA,TRBD1,TGTGCCAGCAGCCAAGAGACAGGGGGCGAGGTAGCGGCCTACGAGCAGTACTTC,CASSQETGGEVAAYEQYF
TRBJ2-1,TRBV28,NA,TRBD2,TGTGCCAGCAGTTTCCGGGACGGGAAGATAGCGGGTGCATACAATGAGCAGTTCTTC,CASSFRDGKIAGAYNEQFF
TRBJ2-3,TRBV25-1,NA,NA,TGTGCCAGCAGTGGCACAAAGGGGTTTAGCACAGATACGCAGTATTTT,CASSGTKGFSTDTQYF
TRBJ2-3,TRBV7-3,many,TRBD2,TGTGCCAGCAGCCCTAGCGGGGGGGCAGATACGCAGTATTTT,CASSPSGGADTQYF
TRBJ2-7,TRBV28,NA,TRBD1,TGTGCCAGCAGGAGAGCCGGACCAGACAGGGGGTTAAACGAGCAGTACTTC,CASRRAGPDRGLNEQYF
TRBJ2-4,TRBV4-1,NA,NA,TGCGCCAGCAGCCAAGATTGGGTAAGGGGTAACATTCAGTACTTC,CASSQDWVRGNIQYF
TRBJ2-5,TRBV3-1/TRBV3-2,NA,NA,TGTGCCAGCAGCCTACTCGCGGGAGAGACCCAGTACTTC,CASSLLAGETQYF
TRBJ2-7,TRBV5-1,NA,NA,TGCGCCAGCAGCTTGCAGACTCAGGGAAATGGGTACGAGCAGTACTTC,CASSLQTQGNGYEQYF
TRBJ1-1,TRBV7-9,NA,NA,TGTGCCAGCAGCTTTCATGGGGGCGTCGGCACTGAAGCTTTCTTT,CASSFHGGVGTEAFF
TRBJ2-6,TRBV14,NA,TRBD1,TGTGCCAGCAGCCGCTTTACCGGGACAGGGGGCGCTGGGGCCAACGTCCTGACTTTC,CASSRFTGTGGAGANVLTF
TRBJ1-2,TRBV19,NA,NA,TGTGCCGCAAGGTCTGGGCCAACGGACTTCGGTGGCTACACCTTC,CAARSGPTDFGGYTF
TRBJ1-5,TRBV28,NA,NA,TGTGCCAGCAGTCCATCAGGGGTTGGGCAGCCCCAGCATTTT,CASSPSGVGQPQHF
TRBJ1-3,TRBV4-1,NA,NA,TGCGCCAGCAGCGCAATATTAGGGGCTGGAAACACCATATATTTT,CASSAILGAGNTIYF
TRBJ1-2,TRBV7-9,NA,NA,TGTGCCAGCAGCCGACAGAATAACTATGGCTACACCTTC,CASSRQNNYGYTF
TRBJ1-5,TRBV15,NA,NA,TGTGCCACCAGCAGAGACAGGTTTCAGCCCCAGCATTTT,CATSRDRFQPQHF
TRBJ2-3,TRBV7-2,NA,TRBD2,TGTGCCAGCAGCCTAGGACTAGCGAGCACAGATACGCAGTATTTT,CASSLGLASTDTQYF
TRBJ2-7,TRBV6-6,NA,TRBD1,TGTGCCAGCAGTTACCCAGGACAGGCGAAGCCGTACTTC,CASSYPGQAKPYF
TRBJ2-7,TRBV4-3,few,TRBD2,TGCGCCAGCGCAAGCGGGGTTTTCAACGAGCAGTACTTC,CASASGVFNEQYF
TRBJ2-1,TRBV27,NA,NA,TGTGCCAGCAGTTTTTCTTCGGAGGGGAGGATCAATGAGCAGTTCTTC,CASSFSSEGRINEQFF
TRBJ1-5,TRBV6-2/TRBV6-3,NA,TRBD1,TGTGCCAGCAGTTACCCCGGTGGACAGGGTAAAAATCAGCCCCAGCATTTT,CASSYPGGQGKNQPQHF
TRBJ1-1,TRBV28,NA,NA,TGTGCCAGCAGTTTTTATCTAAAGAACACTGAAGCTTTCTTT,CASSFYLKNTEAFF